This T cell receptor (beta chain) is from a study of shared clonotypes between healthy human individuals. The overall study: Per donor, three plates held CD4 naive cells, three held CD4 memory, two held CD8 naive and one held CD8 memory.

Assay: immunoSEQ multiplex PCR; the TCRdb copy retains only in-frame clones and omits some. The data hold just under 350,000 clones, with 73% observed a single time. V was shortened by 1 base and J by 5 bases, with 8 bases between the two germline ends. Per germline, CDR1 SGHDN and CDR2 FVKESK. The CDR3 loop spans 13 amino acids. Sequencing used memory CD4+ T cells sorted from blood. The subset denotes: CD45RA-negative fraction. The TCR comes from a man younger than 40 in good health. The chain joins TRBV14 to TRBJ1-1, with D hard to call. This CDR3 is CASSQAYVTEAFF. The CDR3 DNA reads as TGTGCCAGCAGCCAAGCTTATGTGACTGAAGCTTTCTTT.